This T cell receptor (beta chain) was sequenced in a study of blood T cell repertoires in COVID-19. Overall study context: The United States, Italy and Spain provided the acute and convalescent COVID-19 samples. Nucleic acid was either cDNA or gDNA, and it came from T cells, B-cell-depleted T cells, or PBMCs.

Authors' processing steps: Reference gene primer amplification gave nucleated cell count estimates. The data were produced by immunoSEQ multiplex PCR, yet TCRdb's version contains in-frame clones alone and is incomplete. Clonal size and the V and J genes are those of that table, whereas D and trimming came from the DNA. The table lists some 110,000 clones, about 94% of them singletons. The CDR3 contains 16 residues. V gave up 4 bases and J gave up 4 bases, with 16 bases separating them. Germline V gene data show CDR1 as MNHEY and CDR2 as SVGAGI. Those enrolled in Seattle joined during active infection and were followed longitudinally afterward.

This sequence was found in a man aged 45-60 years with COVID-19, enrolled during active disease. Sequenced: peripheral blood. The chain joins TRBV6-5 to TRBJ2-2, with D unclear. The chain's CDR3 is CASSSRLSLITGELFF. Here the CDR3 DNA reads TGTGCCAGCAGTTCCCGTCTGTCCCTTATCACCGGGGAGCTGTTTTTT.